This T cell receptor beta chain was captured in a study of graft-versus-host responses after intestinal transplantation. For the study at large: Every recipient underwent anti-thymocyte globulin induction, then tacrolimus and steroids for 2 to 3 years.

TCRdb's table, derived via immunoSEQ multiplex PCR, lists solely in-frame clones and lacks some. The table includes approximately 89,000 clones, 75% to 95% detected once. Trimming removed 0 bases from V and 5 bases from J, with 21 bases in between. CDR3 length: 18 residues. Per the germline V gene, CDR1 is LGHNA and CDR2 is YNFKEQ. The source material was PBMCs, sampled 453 days after intestinal transplant. The source is a human patient who received an intestinal transplant, so some T cells may come from the graft donor. The chain is built from TRBV4-2 and TRBJ2-3; D is perhaps TRBD2 (5 bases). This CDR3 is CASSQEVGAPRRGDTQYF. The CDR3 nucleotides are TGTGCCAGCAGCCAAGAGGTAGGAGCTCCTCGCCGGGGAGATACGCAGTATTTT.